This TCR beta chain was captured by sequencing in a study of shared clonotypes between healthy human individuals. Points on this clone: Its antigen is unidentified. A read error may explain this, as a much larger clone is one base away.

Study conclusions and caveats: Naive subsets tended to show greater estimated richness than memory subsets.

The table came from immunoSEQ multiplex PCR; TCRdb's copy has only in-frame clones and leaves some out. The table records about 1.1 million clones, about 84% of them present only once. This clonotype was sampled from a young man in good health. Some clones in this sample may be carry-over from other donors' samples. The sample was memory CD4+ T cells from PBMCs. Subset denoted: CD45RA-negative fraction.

The CDR3, as DNA: TGTGCCAGCAGCCTCGGACAGAGCCAAGAGACCCAGTACTTC. This encodes CASSLGQSQETQYF. This chain connects TRBV7-8 to TRBJ2-5, with D maybe TRBD1 (6 bases). Germline V lookup: CDR1 SGHVS, CDR2 FQNEAQ. The length of the CDR3 is 14 residues. V was clipped by 5 bases and J by 1 base, with 11 bases between them.